The clone carrying this TCR beta chain has a handful of counts. The sample is drawn from a study of shared T cell receptors in the human thymus. TCRdb keeps only in-frame clones here, not all; method: immunoSEQ multiplex PCR. The sample holds hundreds of thousands of clones; 75% to 80% are singletons and the top ten take approximately 0.013%. Germline V lookup: CDR1 MNHEY, CDR2 SMNVEV (reference sequence). V gave up 0 bases and J gave up 3 bases; unmatched junction bases: 8. The CDR3 totals 17 residues. The data also belong to a second study, concerning human thymus T cells. That publication notes: Thymic repertoires from unrelated individuals overlapped highly, related research reported.

Sequencing was performed on thymocytes. This receptor was taken from a boy younger than two with a congenital heart defect. The chain couples TRBV27 to TRBJ2-3; 8 bases align to TRBD2. Written as DNA, the CDR3 is TGTGCCAGCAGTTTATCGAAAAGCGGGAGTGGGACAGATACGCAGTATTTT. Translated: CASSLSKSGSGTDTQYF.